What follows is one T cell receptor beta chain and its context. Its antigen has not been determined. No quality values exist for individual bases; no much larger clone is one base distant. TCRbeta CDR3 regions were amplified from genomic DNA by means of the immunoSEQ Assay, a bias-controlled multiplex PCR. Concerning the study's data processing: The number of nucleated cells in each sample was estimated by amplification of reference gene primers within the assay. To quantify the absolute abundance of each unique TCRbeta CDR3 rearrangement, sequence reads were collapsed and filtered. For each sample, productive Simpson clonality was calculated by taking the square root of Simpson's diversity index across productive rearrangements. Here the immuneACCESS table is served through TCRdb, limited to in-frame sequences with V and J called. Missing clones are a known gap in these copies; in checked studies unresolved V genes cover under half, and the rest lacks a known reason. V, J and clone size derive from that table, while D and trimming were established from the DNA sequence. Across this sample there are 220,000 or so clones, with 90% seen only once. Of the sample, roughly 16% is held by the ten largest clones.

These data belong to a study of blood T cell repertoires in COVID-19 (dated by TCRdb to about 2020). Context from the whole study: Samples from collaborators originated in the United States, Italy and Spain and spanned both the acute and convalescent phases of COVID-19. The prospective study material was composed of cDNA or gDNA derived from T cells, B-cell-depleted T cells, or PBMCs. Deeply sampled blood TCRbeta repertoires from subjects exposed to, actively infected with, or recovered from COVID-19 were included in the dataset. The repertoires were released in a freely available public database intended as a resource for research on the immune response to SARS-CoV-2. The samples were drawn from two sources: the first 160 participants of the ongoing ImmuneRACE study, and over 1,000 subjects contributed by 6 global collaborators. A de-identified subject ID, COVID-19 status, age in years and sex were almost always included in the sample metadata. Where HLA class I and class II types were available, the types were taken from metadata supplied by the sample provider, not from assay-based typing. Broad study findings and their caveats: How much clinical and demographic metadata was included differed by source and by participant, and the metadata was provided uncurated.

Enrolling through a virtual design, the prospective study's participants ranged in age from roughly 18 to 95 years and lived across 20 to 25 United States geographic areas. In the prospective study, participants were assigned to cohorts based on the clinical history participants reported in a screening survey and a study questionnaire. Exposed participants had been in contact, within 2 weeks of entering the study, with a person who had a PCR-confirmed or clinician-diagnosed case of COVID-19. Each participant in the prospective study had whole blood, serum and a nasopharyngeal or oropharyngeal swab collected by mobile phlebotomists. Prospective study participants could optionally give additional blood draws and questionnaires over a 2-month period. Blood samples from the prospective study were shipped frozen or at room temperature prior to DNA extraction. Sequenced sample: PBMCs or T cells enriched from blood (not recorded which). This receptor was obtained from a man aged 25-45 years who had been exposed to COVID-19.

The CDR3 corresponds to CASSLSPTGSYEQYF. The sequenced DNA: TGTGCCAGCAGCTTGTCCCCGACTGGTTCCTACGAGCAGTACTTC. The sequence links TRBV5-6 to TRBJ2-7; the D segment cannot be called with confidence. Trimming takes 1 base from V and 1 base from J, and the germline ends sit 12 bases apart. The CDR3 starts with the cysteine, ends with the phenylalanine, and has 15 residues. The retained sequence is limited to the CDR3, 45 bases, with the frame set at the first base. From a lookup of the germline V gene, CDR1 and CDR2 are SGHDT and YYEEEE. Full variable domain (CDR3 extended with the reference TRBV5-6 and TRBJ2-7 proteins): DAGVTQSPTHLIKTRGQQVTLRCSPKSGHDTVSWYQQALGQGPQFIFQYYEEEERQRGNFPDRFSGHQFPNYSSELNVNALLLGDSALYLCASSLSPTGSYEQYFGPGTRLTVT.